These 17 T cell receptor beta chains share one sample of origin, sequenced in a study of regulatory T cells in long-lasting Graves disease. Stated time point: newly diagnosed GD, antithyroid drugs for less than 3 months. After RNA was extracted from PBMCs, the TCR library was made from it. iRepertoire HTBI primers and Arm-PCR of CDR3 regions built TCR beta libraries. TCRdb independently ran MiXCR on the multiplex PCR reads; one entry per CDR3 protein. The data hold 400,000 to 450,000 distinct CDR3 sequences, with about 16% observed a single time. These data are also associated with another study on T cells in Graves' hyperthyroidism and ophthalmopathy.

Sequenced here: peripheral blood mononuclear cells (PBMCs), sampled at new diagnosis, from a patient treated with antithyroid drugs. The origin of the receptors is a woman aged 25 to 39 with Graves disease.

This clonotype was seen more than once but under ten times. This chain links TRBV4-1 with TRBJ2-3; 8 nucleotides line up with TRBD2. Germline CDR1 reads MGHRA; CDR2 reads YSYEKL. V dropped 5 bases and J dropped 2; count of bases not matched to a gene: 9. The CDR3 has 16 residues. CDR3 loop: CASSYRGSGNTDTQYF. CDR3 DNA: TGCGCCAGCAGCTACCGGGGTAGCGGGAACACAGATACGCAGTATTTT.

This clonotype was counted ten times or more. The CDR3 sequence: CASSLVKGSSNEQYF. In DNA, the CDR3 is TGTGCCAGCAGCTTAGTAAAGGGCAGTTCCAACGAGCAGTACTTC. The rearrangement links TRBV13 to TRBJ2-7; D is unresolved. There are 15 residues in the CDR3. Trimming took 1 base from V and 5 from J, leaving 15 bases between them. CDR1 is PRHDT, CDR2 FYEKMQ, per germline (reference sequence). Looking up the rest from reference TRBV13 and TRBJ2-7 gives the full variable domain: AAGVIQSPRHLIKEKRETATLKCYPIPRHDTVYWYQQGPGQDPQFLISFYEKMQSDKGSIPDRFSAQQFSDYHSELNMSSLELGDSALYFCASSLVKGSSNEQYFGPGTRLTVT.

This clonotype has just one count. A read error is possible here, since a much larger clone lies one base away. The chain couples TRBV20-1 to TRBJ2-7; perhaps D is TRBD1 or TRBD2 (6 bases each). The CDR3 covers 14 residues. V shed 3 bases and J shed 5 bases, with 17 bases lying between them. The germline V gene encodes CDR1 DFQATT and CDR2 SNEGSKA (reference sequence). The CDR3 spells CSASRGTWVNEQYF. CDR3 coding DNA: TGCAGTGCTAGTCGCGGGACATGGGTGAACGAGCAGTACTTC.

This clonotype was observed a few times. The V and J genes are TRBV9 and TRBJ1-4; possibly TRBD1 for D (5 bases). Trimming shortened V by 0 bases and J by 5 bases, and 14 bases separated the two germline ends. Looked up from germline, CDR1 is SGDLS and CDR2 is YYNGEE. The length of the CDR3 is 16 residues. The CDR3 protein is CASSVGLPGPNEKLFF. CDR3 in DNA: TGTGCCAGCAGCGTAGGCCTTCCGGGACCGAATGAAAAACTGTTTTTT.

In regard to this clonotype: This may be a read error: a much more frequent sequence differs by one nucleotide. V gene TRBV6-5 combines with J gene TRBJ1-1; no firm D call. Trimming took off 4 bases at V and 4 bases at J, with 13 bases between the two ends. The CDR3 has 14 residues. CDR1 is MNHEY and CDR2 is SVGAGI in the germline V gene. The chain's CDR3 is CASSLTALVTEAFF. CDR3 DNA sequence: TGTGCCAGCAGTTTGACCGCTTTGGTCACTGAAGCTTTCTTT.

About this clonotype: This likely traces to a read error, being one base from a far larger clone. V gene TRBV20-1 combines with J gene TRBJ2-4; TRBD2 aligns across 11 bases. This CDR3 spans 17 amino acids. The V and J ends lost 6 bases and 13 bases, in that order; junction bases with no gene match: 23. CDR1 and CDR2 (germline): DFQATT, SNEGSKA (reference sequence). The CDR3 here is CSAGGQLLAGGGNEQYF. CDR3 nucleotides: TGCAGTGCCGGCGGGCAACTTTTAGCGGGAGGGGGCAATGAGCAGTACTTC.

Ten or more counts support this clonotype. For the CDR3, the DNA is TGTGCCAGCAGCTTAGAGCCGGGACACAATGAGCAGTTCTTC. Its protein product is CASSLEPGHNEQFF. The J gene is TRBJ2-1, the V gene TRBV11-3; either TRBD1 or TRBD2 may supply D (5 bases each). CDR3 length: 14 residues. V lost 0 bases to trimming and J lost 5 bases, with 8 bases between them. The V gene's germline CDR1 is SGHNT and CDR2 YENEEA.

The chain carries TRBV2 and TRBJ1-1; 8 bases match TRBD1. The length of the CDR3 is 11 residues. Germline V gene data show CDR1 as SNHLY and CDR2 as FYNNEI. Trimming took 10 bases from V and 4 from J; bases not matched to a gene: 2. DNA of the CDR3: TGTGCCACTCAGGGGGCCACTGAAGCTTTCTTT. Its protein product is CATQGATEAFF.

This clonotype was seen repeatedly, ten times or more. The V call is TRBV10-3, the J call TRBJ1-1, with TRBD1 identical over 7 bases. CDR3 length equals 13 residues. J was trimmed by 2 bases and V by 5 bases; bases with no gene match: 2. Germline values: CDR1 ENHRY, CDR2 SYGVKD. The CDR3 is CAISRTGNTEAFF. The CDR3 DNA sequence: TGTGCCATCAGTAGGACAGGAAACACTGAAGCTTTCTTT.

The chain recombines TRBV13 with TRBJ2-3; possibly TRBD1 for D (5 bases). V was clipped by 4 bases and J by 2 bases, with 10 bases between them. Germline V gene sequence: CDR1 PRHDT, CDR2 FYEKMQ (reference sequence). The CDR3 covers 14 residues. The CDR3 sequence: CASSSTDSTDTQYF. The DNA of the CDR3 is TGTGCCAGCAGCTCGACAGATTCCACAGATACGCAGTATTTT.

The chain recombines TRBV19 with TRBJ2-4; 10 nucleotides align to TRBD2. Germline CDR1 LNHDA, CDR2 SQIVND (reference sequence). CDR3 length: 15 residues. With 6 bases clipped from V and 5 bases from J, the junction kept 7 bases outside the gene matches. Here the CDR3 DNA reads TGTGCCAGTAGAAGCCTAGCGGGAGTGGAAAACATTCAGTACTTC. Protein: CASRSLAGVENIQYF.

There are many counts of this clonotype. This chain joins TRBV7-2 and TRBJ2-7, with D maybe TRBD1 (6 bases). Trimming pared 5 bases from V and 9 bases from J, leaving 14 bases between. The CDR3 contains 12 residues. In germline, CDR1 is SGHTA, CDR2 FQGNSA. Written as DNA, the CDR3 is TGTGCCAGCAGCCCCGGCAGGGGCGTGCAGTACTTC. This encodes CASSPGRGVQYF.

The sample holds a few counts of this clonotype. The chain couples TRBV20-1 to TRBJ2-7, with D tentatively TRBD1 (6 bases). CDR1 is DFQATT and CDR2 is SNEGSKA in the germline V gene (reference sequence). V lost 3 bases and J lost 3, with 9 bases in between. This CDR3 spans 12 amino acids. This CDR3 reads CSARLQGYEQYF. As DNA, the CDR3 is TGCAGTGCTAGGCTACAGGGCTACGAGCAGTACTTC.

This clonotype was counted at least ten times. V and J are TRBV20-1 and TRBJ2-1; D is perhaps TRBD2 (7 bases). Germline V lookup: CDR1 DFQATT, CDR2 SNEGSKA (reference sequence). V dropped 5 bases and J dropped 7 bases, with 30 bases sitting between them. The CDR3 spans 18 residues. CDR3 residues: CSAASPFPLAEGGNEQFF. The CDR3 DNA reads as TGCAGTGCTGCCTCCCCATTTCCCCTAGCGGAAGGGGGAAATGAGCAGTTCTTC.

In this sample, this clonotype turned up many times. The chain couples TRBV3-1 to TRBJ1-5; D is unresolved. Looked up from germline, CDR1 is LGHDT and CDR2 is YNNKEL (reference sequence). The V end lost 1 base, the J end lost 9 bases, and 10 bases lay between the germline ends. The CDR3 runs 13 residues. The CDR3 region is CASSQAQAGPQHF. The CDR3 bases are TGTGCCAGCAGCCAAGCCCAGGCCGGGCCCCAGCATTTT.

This clonotype has at least ten counts. V is TRBV6-2 or TRBV6-3 and J is TRBJ2-7; a possible D gene is TRBD2 (5 bases). Germline CDR1 and CDR2: MNHEY and SVGEGT. V gave up 4 bases and J gave up 11 bases, with 21 bases separating them. This CDR3 contains 14 residues. CDR3 amino acids: CASSLPRQEEWKYF. CDR3 in DNA: TGTGCCAGCAGTTTACCCCGGCAGGAGGAATGGAAGTACTTC.

This clonotype was seen many times. The chain uses TRBV7-6 and TRBJ2-3, with D possibly TRBD1 on 6 matching bases. V lost 6 bases to trimming and J lost 3 bases, with 16 bases between them. There are 15 residues in the CDR3. Germline CDR1 reads SGHVS; CDR2 reads FNYEAQ. CDR3 in DNA: TGTGCCAGCAGATCTACAGGGTTAGGGACAGATACGCAGTATTTT. It codes for CASRSTGLGTDTQYF.